What follows are 29 T cell receptor beta chains derived from one specimen sequenced in a study of shared clonotypes between healthy human individuals. Sequencing used immunoSEQ multiplex PCR; TCRdb keeps in-frame clones, though not all of them. Of some 2 million clones in the sample, roughly 96% were seen once. Sequencing was performed on naive CD4+ T cells sorted from blood. Subset given: CD45RA+ positively selected. The receptors were gathered from a man between 18 and 35 years old in good health.

V is TRBV11-3 and J is TRBJ1-2; 8 bases are shared with TRBD1. The CDR3 covers 14 residues. Germline CDR1 is SGHNT and CDR2 is YENEEA. V gave up 3 bases and J gave up 7 bases; unmatched junction bases: 7. In DNA, the CDR3 is TGTGCCAGCAGCTTGGACTCAGGGGGCTGTGGCTACACCTTC. This codes for CASSLDSGGCGYTF.

CDR3 in amino acids: CASSGRTGVNSPLHF. CDR3 DNA sequence: TGTGCCAGCAGCGGACGGACAGGGGTAAATTCACCCCTCCACTTT. V is TRBV9 and J is TRBJ1-6; 9 nucleotides align to TRBD1. The CDR3 extends over 15 amino acids. Germline-derived CDR1 and CDR2 are SGDLS and YYNGEE. The trim removed 3 bases at V and 7 bases at J, leaving 5 bases unmatched.

This chain joins TRBV2 and TRBJ1-4; D is uncertain. There are 13 residues in the CDR3. Germline lookup yields CDR1 SNHLY and CDR2 FYNNEI. The ends were cut back, 5 bases at V and 4 bases at J, with 8 bases in the middle. CDR3 sequence reads: CASSWTVNEKLFF. CDR3 coding DNA: TGTGCCAGCAGTTGGACGGTTAATGAAAAACTGTTTTTT.

J is TRBJ2-7 and V is TRBV15; tentatively, D is TRBD1 (6 bases). The CDR3 runs to 17 residues. Between the trimmed V and J ends, which lost 0 bases and 0 bases, there was a span of 15 bases. CDR1 and CDR2 from the germline V gene are LNHNV and YYDKDF (reference sequence). CDR3 coding DNA: TGTGCCACCAGCAGAGATCCTACAGGGCCCAACTCCTACGAGCAGTACTTC. This translates into CATSRDPTGPNSYEQYF. The whole variable domain, remainder taken from reference TRBV15 and TRBJ2-7, is DAMVIQNPRYQVTQFGKPVTLSCSQTLNHNVMYWYQQKSSQAPKLLFHYYDKDFNNEADTPDNFQSRRPNTSFCFLDIRSPGLGDTAMYLCATSRDPTGPNSYEQYFGPGTRLTVT.

This clone was seen many times. The CDR3 DNA reads as TGTGCCAGCTCACGCAACCGAGGACAGGGGGGAGTCGACACTGAAGCTTTCTTT. Translating gives CASSRNRGQGGVDTEAFF. V usage is TRBV18 and J usage is TRBJ1-1; 10 bases align to TRBD1. CDR3 length: 18 residues. From germline, CDR1 is KGHSH and CDR2 LQKENI. V lost 4 bases to trimming and J lost 3 bases; unmatched junction nucleotides: 14.

The rearrangement links TRBV7-2 to TRBJ1-2; possible D gene TRBD1, 5 bases. V was cut by 1 base and J by 6 bases, with 9 bases left in between. Germline CDR1 and CDR2: SGHTA and FQGNSA. This CDR3 region has 13 residues. This chain's CDR3 is CASSLGGVDGYTF. CDR3 in DNA: TGTGCCAGCAGCTTAGGGGGGGTAGATGGCTACACCTTC. Full variable domain (missing parts from reference TRBV7-2 and TRBJ1-2): GAGVSQSPSNKVTEKGKDVELRCDPISGHTALYWYRQSLGQGLEFLIYFQGNSAPDKSGLPSDRFSAERTGGSVSTLTIQRTQQEDSAVYLCASSLGGVDGYTFGSGTRLTVV.

The chain has TRBV25-1 and TRBJ1-6, with a possible D match to TRBD1 (5 bases). Germline CDR1 and CDR2: MGHDK and SYGVNS. The V end lost 3 bases, the J end lost 7 bases, and 13 bases lay between the germline ends. The CDR3 runs to 15 residues. The CDR3: CASSDGVGVNSPLHF. In DNA form, the CDR3 reads TGTGCCAGCAGTGATGGGGTGGGGGTAAATTCACCCCTCCACTTT.

This clone has a single count. The chain employs TRBV7-2 and TRBJ2-1; D ambiguous. Germline V gives CDR1 SGHTA, CDR2 FQGNSA. The CDR3 extends over 16 amino acids. V was shortened by 5 bases and J by 7 bases, with 21 bases between the two germline ends. CDR3 nucleotide sequence: TGTGCCAGCAGCCCCTCAGGCGCCGCCATCCAGAATGAGCAGTTCTTC. It is translated as CASSPSGAAIQNEQFF. Using reference TRBV7-2 and TRBJ2-1 for the parts outside the CDR3, the full variable domain is GAGVSQSPSNKVTEKGKDVELRCDPISGHTALYWYRQSLGQGLEFLIYFQGNSAPDKSGLPSDRFSAERTGGSVSTLTIQRTQQEDSAVYLCASSPSGAAIQNEQFFGPGTRLTVL.

The rearrangement uses TRBV27 and TRBJ1-1, with a possible D match to TRBD1 (6 bases). CDR1 MNHEY and CDR2 SMNVEV come from the germline V gene (reference sequence). The CDR3 totals 15 residues. The V gene lost 4 bases and the J gene lost 1 base, with 13 bases spanning the gap. The CDR3 sequence is CASSYYREPNTEAFF. In nucleotides, the CDR3 is TGTGCCAGCAGTTACTACAGGGAACCGAACACTGAAGCTTTCTTT.

The chain employs TRBV30 and TRBJ2-2; D perhaps matches TRBD2 (6 bases). CDR1 and CDR2 from the germline V gene are GTSNPN and SVGIG (reference sequence). This CDR3 is built from 14 residues. V was clipped by 0 bases and J by 6 bases, with 11 bases between them. The CDR3 DNA reads as TGTGCCTGGAGTGTAAATCAGCGGGCCGGGGAGCTGTTTTTT. This encodes CAWSVNQRAGELFF.

This chain links TRBV7-9 with TRBJ2-5, with D tentatively TRBD1 or TRBD2 (5 bases each). The CDR3 length is 15 residues. The germline V gene has CDR1 SEHNR and CDR2 FQNEAQ (reference sequence). Trimming removed 2 bases at V and 2 bases at J, with 12 bases between. CDR3 nucleotide sequence: TGTGCCAGCAGCTTACAGGGACCGAGACAAGAGACCCAGTACTTC. Protein sequence: CASSLQGPRQETQYF.

V usage is TRBV2 and J usage is TRBJ1-1; D remains unclear. This CDR3 is 13 amino acids long. In germline, CDR1 is SNHLY, CDR2 FYNNEI. Trimming pared 4 bases from V and 1 base from J, leaving 7 bases between. The CDR3 DNA reads TGTGCCAGCAGTGCGCCGAAGAACACTGAAGCTTTCTTT. Amino acids: CASSAPKNTEAFF. Drawing the rest from reference TRBV2 and TRBJ1-1, the complete variable domain is EPEVTQTPSHQVTQMGQEVILRCVPISNHLYFYWYRQILGQKVEFLVSFYNNEISEKSEIFDDQFSVERPDGSNFTLKIRSTKLEDSAMYFCASSAPKNTEAFFGQGTRLTVV.

CDR3 coding DNA: TGTGCCTGGAGGGGCGGAGCGGGGGCGACCGGGGAGCTGTTTTTT. It is translated as CAWRGGAGATGELFF. This rearrangement joins TRBV30 to TRBJ2-2; 8 positions agree with TRBD2. From germline, CDR1 is GTSNPN and CDR2 SVGIG (reference sequence). V was clipped by 3 bases and J by 5 bases; unmatched bases: 8. CDR3 length: 15 amino acids.

The table lists this clone with a count of one. This chain connects TRBV6-5 to TRBJ2-1; TRBD2 agrees at 15 bases. V gave up 7 bases and J gave up 7 bases; unmatched junction bases: 5. The germline V gene encodes CDR1 MNHEY and CDR2 SVGAGI. The CDR3 consists of 15 residues. This CDR3 is CASTGLAGGKNEQFF. As DNA, the CDR3 is TGTGCCAGCACCGGACTAGCGGGAGGGAAAAATGAGCAGTTCTTC.

The CDR3 sequence is CASLRGDGNTIYF. The CDR3 DNA reads as TGTGCCAGCCTAAGGGGAGACGGAAACACCATATATTTT. This rearrangement joins TRBV28 to TRBJ1-3, with a weak D call TRBD1 (5 bases). The CDR3 extends over 13 amino acids. Trimming took off 8 bases at V and 4 bases at J, with 12 bases between the two ends. CDR1 and CDR2 from the germline V gene are MDHEN and SYDVKM.

The chain's CDR3 is CASSGGTGASETQYF. The CDR3 DNA is TGTGCCAGCTCAGGAGGGACAGGGGCATCGGAGACCCAGTACTTC. The J gene is TRBJ2-5, the V gene TRBV18; TRBD1 matches 10 bases. Germline V gene lookup returns CDR1 KGHSH and CDR2 LQKENI. Germline trimming cut 5 bases from V and 5 bases from J; bases unmatched to any gene: 8. The CDR3 covers 15 residues.

As for this clone: Likely a read error: the CDR3 ends without its conserved phenylalanine or tryptophan. The chain links TRBV5-4 to TRBJ1-2, with a tentative D call TRBD1 (6 bases). The CDR3 contains 14 residues. CDR1 and CDR2 (germline): SGHNT, YYREEE (reference sequence). V was clipped by 2 bases and J by 2 bases, with 10 bases between them. In nucleotides, the CDR3 is TGTGCCAGCAGCTTTTTGGACAGAAACTATGGCTACACCCTC. Translation: CASSFLDRNYGYTL.

The chain employs TRBV5-1 and TRBJ2-3; D perhaps matches TRBD2 (5 bases). CDR3 length: 14 amino acids. Deletions cut 6 bases from V and 2 bases from J, with 13 bases between. Looked up from germline, CDR1 is SGHRS and CDR2 is YFSETQ. The CDR3 DNA reads TGCGCCAGCATGGACGGCGGGTACACAGATACGCAGTATTTT. The encoded protein is CASMDGGYTDTQYF.

This clone has just one count. The CDR3 DNA reads as TGCGCCAGCAAGAAAGGGGGCGCCGAGAACTATGGCTACACCTTC. Translated: CASKKGGAENYGYTF. The chain couples TRBV5-1 to TRBJ1-2, with 7 bases fitting TRBD1. The CDR3 has 15 amino acids. V lost 6 bases, J lost 2 bases, and 10 bases stayed unmatched. Germline-derived CDR1 and CDR2 are SGHRS and YFSETQ.

This clone showed up just once. The V gene is TRBV10-3, the J gene TRBJ1-3, with D perhaps TRBD1 (5 bases). Germline CDR1 ENHRY, CDR2 SYGVKD. V was cut by 0 bases and J by 2 bases, with 14 bases left in between. This CDR3 has 17 amino acids. The CDR3 loop reads CAISESITVRAGNTIYF. The CDR3 nucleotides read TGTGCCATCAGTGAGTCGATAACAGTCAGGGCTGGAAACACCATATATTTT.

The chain recombines TRBV7-3 with TRBJ1-4; D is perhaps TRBD1 (5 bases). The CDR3 is made up of 14 amino acids. Germline CDR1 is SGHTA and CDR2 is FQGTGA. Trimming took 2 bases from V and 6 from J, leaving 10 bases between them. The CDR3 nucleotides read TGTGCCAGCAGCTTACAGTTAGGGGATGAAAAACTGTTTTTT. This encodes CASSLQLGDEKLFF.

The chain recombines TRBV7-6 with TRBJ2-7; TRBD1 matches 8 bases. The V gene end was trimmed by 4 bases and the J gene end by 9 bases; junction bases not matched to a gene: 5. CDR3 size: 12 residues. Germline-derived CDR1 and CDR2 are SGHVS and FNYEAQ. The CDR3 reads CASSSGQGGQYF. The CDR3 nucleotides are TGTGCCAGCAGCTCTGGACAGGGTGGGCAGTACTTC. The full variable domain, its missing parts supplied by reference TRBV7-6 and TRBJ2-7, is GAGVSQSPRYKVTKRGQDVALRCDPISGHVSLYWYRQALGQGPEFLTYFNYEAQQDKSGLPNDRFSAERPEGSISTLTIQRTEQRDSAMYRCASSSGQGGQYFGPGTRLTVT.

This chain joins TRBV29-1 and TRBJ2-1; a weak D match, TRBD2 (6 bases). The CDR3 runs to 14 residues. Germline CDR1 SQVTM, CDR2 ANQGSEA. V dropped 5 bases and J dropped 1 base, with 12 bases sitting between them. The CDR3 coding sequence is TGCAGCGTTCACGGGACTTCTTCCTACAATGAGCAGTTCTTC. It codes for CSVHGTSSYNEQFF.

This clone was detected only a few times. The chain couples TRBV7-2 to TRBJ1-1; possible D gene TRBD1, 5 bases. Germline-derived CDR1 and CDR2 are SGHTA and FQGNSA. The CDR3 sequence is 14 residues long. The V end lost 6 bases, the J end lost 0 bases, and 11 bases lay between the germline ends. CDR3 loop: CASRNPGLNTEAFF. For the CDR3, the DNA is TGTGCCAGCAGGAACCCAGGGTTGAACACTGAAGCTTTCTTT.

This sequence joins TRBV2 and TRBJ2-7; D unresolved. Trimming took 3 bases from V and 3 from J, leaving 12 bases between them. This CDR3 region has 14 residues. Per the germline V gene, CDR1 is SNHLY and CDR2 is FYNNEI. This CDR3 reads CASSEFGSFYEQYF. DNA of the CDR3: TGTGCCAGCAGTGAGTTCGGGTCTTTCTACGAGCAGTACTTC.

The chain couples TRBV9 to TRBJ1-4; D uncertain. V dropped 0 bases and J dropped 2 bases, with 11 bases sitting between them. Germline V gene lookup returns CDR1 SGDLS and CDR2 YYNGEE. This CDR3 comprises 16 residues. In nucleotides, the CDR3 is TGTGCCAGCAGCGTAGCTTGGGGTGCCACTAATGAAAAACTGTTTTTT. Its protein is CASSVAWGATNEKLFF.

V gene TRBV10-1 combines with J gene TRBJ1-1, with TRBD1 identical over 12 bases. Germline V lookup: CDR1 WNHNN, CDR2 SYGVQD (reference sequence). The J segment lost 3 bases and the V segment lost 6 bases, leaving 11 bases of the junction unmatched. This CDR3 contains 17 residues. CDR3 sequence (DNA): TGCGCCAGCAGACACGTGGGACAGGGGGCGCCGGACACTGAAGCTTTCTTT. Its translation: CASRHVGQGAPDTEAFF.

The CDR3 bases are TGCGCCAGCGTACTGGATCCCGGGATATCTTTGAACACTGAAGCTTTCTTT. Translating it yields CASVLDPGISLNTEAFF. This sequence joins TRBV5-1 and TRBJ1-1; D uncertain. Trimming took off 7 bases at V and 0 bases at J, with 22 bases between the two ends. CDR1 is SGHRS, CDR2 YFSETQ, per germline. This CDR3 comprises 17 residues. Based on the CDR3 plus reference TRBV5-1 and TRBJ1-1, the full variable domain is KAGVTQTPRYLIKTRGQQVTLSCSPISGHRSVSWYQQTPGQGLQFLFEYFSETQRNKGNFPGRFSGRQFSNSRSEMNVSTLELGDSALYLCASVLDPGISLNTEAFFGQGTRLTVV.

The chain has TRBV10-3 and TRBJ2-3; D not certain. Trimming stripped 5 bases from V and 0 bases from J, with 9 bases between. The CDR3 has 14 amino acids. The germline V gene has CDR1 ENHRY and CDR2 SYGVKD. This CDR3 is CAISSLPSTDTQYF. The CDR3 DNA sequence: TGTGCCATCAGTTCCCTCCCGAGCACAGATACGCAGTATTTT.